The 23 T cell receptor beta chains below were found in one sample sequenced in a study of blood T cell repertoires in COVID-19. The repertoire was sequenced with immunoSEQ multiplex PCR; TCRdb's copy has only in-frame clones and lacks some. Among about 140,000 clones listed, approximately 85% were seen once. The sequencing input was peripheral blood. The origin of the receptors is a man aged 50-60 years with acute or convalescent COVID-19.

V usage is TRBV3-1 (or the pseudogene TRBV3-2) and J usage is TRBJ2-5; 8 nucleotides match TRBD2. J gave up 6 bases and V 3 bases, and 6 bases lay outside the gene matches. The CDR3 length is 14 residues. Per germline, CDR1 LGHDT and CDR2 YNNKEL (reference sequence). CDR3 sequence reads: CASSQGRGGQTQYF. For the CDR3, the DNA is TGTGCCAGCAGCCAGGGACGGGGGGGTCAGACCCAGTACTTC.

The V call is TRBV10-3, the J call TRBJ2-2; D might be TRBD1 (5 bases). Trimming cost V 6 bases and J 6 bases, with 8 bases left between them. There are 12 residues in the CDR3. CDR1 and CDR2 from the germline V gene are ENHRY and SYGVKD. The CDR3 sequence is CAIRPGSGELFF. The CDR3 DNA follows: TGTGCCATCAGGCCAGGGTCCGGGGAGCTGTTTTTT.

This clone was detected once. The CDR3 nucleotides read TGTGCCAGCAGTTGGGACAGGGGAATAGAGACCCAGTACTTC. This gives the protein CASSWDRGIETQYF. The gene calls are TRBV2 and TRBJ2-5; 10 bases map to TRBD1. The V segment lost 5 bases and the J segment 4 bases; nucleotides outside the gene matches: 4. The CDR3 consists of 14 residues. The germline CDR1 and CDR2 sequences are SNHLY and FYNNEI.

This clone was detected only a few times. CDR3 bases: TGTGCCAGCAACCTGCGGGACGGAGCTTTCTTT. Translating gives CASNLRDGAFF. V and J are TRBV5-5 and TRBJ1-1; possible D gene TRBD1, 5 bases. With 6 bases removed from V and 10 bases from J, the gap between germline ends came to 13 bases. The CDR3 runs to 11 residues. CDR1 and CDR2 from the germline V gene are SGHKS and YYEKEE (reference sequence).

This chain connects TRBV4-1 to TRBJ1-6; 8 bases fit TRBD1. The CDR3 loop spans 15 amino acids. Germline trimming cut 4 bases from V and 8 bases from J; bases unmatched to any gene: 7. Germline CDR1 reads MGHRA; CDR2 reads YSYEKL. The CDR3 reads CASSPGQGGYSPLHF. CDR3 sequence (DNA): TGCGCCAGCAGCCCCGGACAGGGAGGATATTCACCCCTCCACTTT.

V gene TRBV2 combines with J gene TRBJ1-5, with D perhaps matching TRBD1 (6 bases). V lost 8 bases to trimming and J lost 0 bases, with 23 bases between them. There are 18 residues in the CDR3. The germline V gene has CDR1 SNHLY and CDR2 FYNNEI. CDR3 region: CASRSSSGAGFSNQPQHF. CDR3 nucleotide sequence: TGTGCCAGCCGCAGCAGTTCAGGGGCTGGGTTTAGCAATCAGCCCCAGCATTTT. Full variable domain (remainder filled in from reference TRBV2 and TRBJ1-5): EPEVTQTPSHQVTQMGQEVILRCVPISNHLYFYWYRQILGQKVEFLVSFYNNEISEKSEIFDDQFSVERPDGSNFTLKIRSTKLEDSAMYFCASRSSSGAGFSNQPQHFGDGTRLSIL.

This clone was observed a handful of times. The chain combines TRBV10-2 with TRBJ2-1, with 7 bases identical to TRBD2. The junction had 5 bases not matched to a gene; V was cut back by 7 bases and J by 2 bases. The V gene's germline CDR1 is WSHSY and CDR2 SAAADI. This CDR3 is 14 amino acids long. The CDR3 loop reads CASTPGLAYNEQFF. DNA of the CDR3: TGCGCCAGCACCCCCGGACTAGCCTACAATGAGCAGTTCTTC.

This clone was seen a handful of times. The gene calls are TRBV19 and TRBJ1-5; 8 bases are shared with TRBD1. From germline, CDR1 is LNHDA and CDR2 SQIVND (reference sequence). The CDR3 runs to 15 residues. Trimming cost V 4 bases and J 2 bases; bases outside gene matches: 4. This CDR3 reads CASSRQGRGNQPQHF. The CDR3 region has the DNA TGTGCCAGTAGTAGACAGGGGAGAGGCAATCAGCCCCAGCATTTT.

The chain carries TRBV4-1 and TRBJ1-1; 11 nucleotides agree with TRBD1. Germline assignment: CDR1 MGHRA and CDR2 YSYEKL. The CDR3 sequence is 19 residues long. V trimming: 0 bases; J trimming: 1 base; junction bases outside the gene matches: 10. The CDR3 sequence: CASSQDNPWTGGANTEAFF. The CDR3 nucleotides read TGCGCCAGCAGCCAAGATAACCCCTGGACAGGGGGCGCGAACACTGAAGCTTTCTTT.

The CDR3 coding sequence is TGTGCCAGCAGCTGGGGGGGGGCGCGCACAGATACGCAGTATTTT. It translates to CASSWGGARTDTQYF. This chain uses TRBV6-5 with TRBJ2-3; a possible D gene is TRBD2 (7 bases). The CDR3 length is 15 residues. Per the germline V gene, CDR1 is MNHEY and CDR2 is SVGAGI. The V end lost 6 bases, the J end lost 1 base, and 14 bases lay between the germline ends.

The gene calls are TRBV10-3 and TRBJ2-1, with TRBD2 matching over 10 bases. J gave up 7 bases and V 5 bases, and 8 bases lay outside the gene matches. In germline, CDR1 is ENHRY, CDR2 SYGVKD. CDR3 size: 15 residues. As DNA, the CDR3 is TGTGCCATCAGTAGAAGCGGGAGGGTGGGTAATGAGCAGTTCTTC. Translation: CAISRSGRVGNEQFF.

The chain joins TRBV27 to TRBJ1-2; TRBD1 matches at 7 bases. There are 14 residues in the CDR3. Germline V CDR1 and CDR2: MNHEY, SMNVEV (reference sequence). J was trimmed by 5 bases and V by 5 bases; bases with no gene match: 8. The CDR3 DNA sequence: TGTGCCAGCAGTATAAAACAGGGGCGGTATGGCTACACCTTC. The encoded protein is CASSIKQGRYGYTF.

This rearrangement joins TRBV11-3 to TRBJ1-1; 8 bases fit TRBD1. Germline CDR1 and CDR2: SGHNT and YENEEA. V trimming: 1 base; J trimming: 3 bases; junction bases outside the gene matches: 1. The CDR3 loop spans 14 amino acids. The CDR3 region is CASSLGQGYTEAFF. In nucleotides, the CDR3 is TGTGCCAGCAGCTTAGGACAGGGGTACACTGAAGCTTTCTTT.

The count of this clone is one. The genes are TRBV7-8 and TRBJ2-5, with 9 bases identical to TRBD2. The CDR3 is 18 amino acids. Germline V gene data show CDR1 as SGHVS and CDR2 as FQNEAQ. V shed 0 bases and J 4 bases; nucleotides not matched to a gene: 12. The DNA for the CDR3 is TGTGCCAGCAGCTTAGCGCTGGGAGCGGGGGGTTTACGAGAGACCCAGTACTTC. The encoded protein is CASSLALGAGGLRETQYF.

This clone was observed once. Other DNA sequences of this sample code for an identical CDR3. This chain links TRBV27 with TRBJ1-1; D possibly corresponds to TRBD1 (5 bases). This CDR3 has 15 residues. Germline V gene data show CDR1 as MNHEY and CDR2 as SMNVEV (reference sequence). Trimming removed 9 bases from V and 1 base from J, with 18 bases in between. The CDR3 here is CASSVRGSKNTEAFF. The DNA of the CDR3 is TGTGCCAGTAGTGTACGGGGGTCGAAGAACACTGAAGCTTTCTTT.

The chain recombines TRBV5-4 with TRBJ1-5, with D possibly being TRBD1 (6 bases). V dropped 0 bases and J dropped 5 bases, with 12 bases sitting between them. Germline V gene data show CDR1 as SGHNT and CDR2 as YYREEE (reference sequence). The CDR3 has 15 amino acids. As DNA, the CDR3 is TGTGCCAGCAGCTTGGATCCAGGGGTCGATCAGCCCCAGCATTTT. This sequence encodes CASSLDPGVDQPQHF.

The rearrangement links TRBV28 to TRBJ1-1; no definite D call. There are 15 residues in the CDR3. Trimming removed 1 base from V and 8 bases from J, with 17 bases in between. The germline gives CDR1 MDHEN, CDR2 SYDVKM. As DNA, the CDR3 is TGTGCCAGCAGTTTATCCTCTTCCTCGTCGGGGGAAGCTTTCTTT. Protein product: CASSLSSSSSGEAFF.

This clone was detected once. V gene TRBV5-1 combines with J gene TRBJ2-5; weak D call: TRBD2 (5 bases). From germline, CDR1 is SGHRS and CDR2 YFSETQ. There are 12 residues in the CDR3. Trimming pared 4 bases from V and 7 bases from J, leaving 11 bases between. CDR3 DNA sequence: TGCGCCAGCAGCGCCGGCCGGGGGACCCAGTACTTC. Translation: CASSAGRGTQYF.

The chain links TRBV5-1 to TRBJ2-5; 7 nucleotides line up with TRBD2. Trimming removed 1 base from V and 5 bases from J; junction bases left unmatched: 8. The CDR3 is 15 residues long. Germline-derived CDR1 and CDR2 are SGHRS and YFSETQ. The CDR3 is CASSLSFGGGETQYF. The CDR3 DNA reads TGCGCCAGCAGCTTGTCGTTCGGGGGAGGGGAGACCCAGTACTTC.

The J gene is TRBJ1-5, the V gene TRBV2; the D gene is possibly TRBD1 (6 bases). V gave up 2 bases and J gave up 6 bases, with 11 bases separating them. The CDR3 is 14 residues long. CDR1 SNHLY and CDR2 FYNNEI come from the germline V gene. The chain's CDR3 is CASSEQGIGQPQHF. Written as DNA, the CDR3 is TGTGCCAGCAGTGAACAGGGGATAGGTCAGCCCCAGCATTTT.

The CDR3 is CASSLTPRTGITYEQYF. CDR3 coding DNA: TGTGCCAGCAGCTTAACCCCCCGGACAGGGATTACCTACGAGCAGTACTTC. The V gene is TRBV7-9, the J gene TRBJ2-7; 8 bases line up with TRBD1. This CDR3 is built from 17 residues. The germline CDR1 and CDR2 sequences are SEHNR and FQNEAQ (reference sequence). The V gene end was trimmed by 2 bases and the J gene end by 2 bases; junction bases not matched to a gene: 11.

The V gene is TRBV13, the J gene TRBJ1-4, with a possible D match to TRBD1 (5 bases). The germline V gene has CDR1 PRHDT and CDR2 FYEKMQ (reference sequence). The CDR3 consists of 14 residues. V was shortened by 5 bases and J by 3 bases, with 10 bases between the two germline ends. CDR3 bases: TGTGCCAGCAGCCTCCACAGGCCTAATGAAAAACTGTTTTTT. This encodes CASSLHRPNEKLFF. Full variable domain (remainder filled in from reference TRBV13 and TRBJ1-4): AAGVIQSPRHLIKEKRETATLKCYPIPRHDTVYWYQQGPGQDPQFLISFYEKMQSDKGSIPDRFSAQQFSDYHSELNMSSLELGDSALYFCASSLHRPNEKLFFGSGTQLSVL.

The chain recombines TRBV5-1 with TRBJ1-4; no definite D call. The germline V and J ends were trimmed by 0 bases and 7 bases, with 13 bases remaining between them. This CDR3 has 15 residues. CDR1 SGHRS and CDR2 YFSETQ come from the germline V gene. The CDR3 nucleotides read TGCGCCAGCAGCTTGGGGCTCGGCCGAGGTGAAAAACTGTTTTTT. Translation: CASSLGLGRGEKLFF. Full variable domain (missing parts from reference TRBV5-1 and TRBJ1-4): KAGVTQTPRYLIKTRGQQVTLSCSPISGHRSVSWYQQTPGQGLQFLFEYFSETQRNKGNFPGRFSGRQFSNSRSEMNVSTLELGDSALYLCASSLGLGRGEKLFFGSGTQLSVL.